This T cell receptor beta chain was captured by sequencing in a study of T cells after posttransplantation cyclophosphamide. This related bone marrow graft donor gave peripheral blood on the day of marrow donation. Only in-frame clones appear in the TCRdb table, and some are missing; sequencing was by immunoSEQ multiplex PCR. The repertoire has roughly 10,000 clones, approximately 96% of them found once; the top ten carry around 0.28%. As for this clone: The antigen is unknown.

Findings and limits, study-wide: Recipient CMV seropositivity and CMV reactivation strongly tracked TRB clonality. Later blood repertoires were often dominated by clones from the donor CD8+ memory compartment.

J lost 4 bases, V lost 5 bases, and 6 bases had no gene match. The CDR3 is 14 amino acids. Germline V CDR1 and CDR2: SGHAT, FQNNGV. The receptor comes from a man between 25 and 39 years old in good health and a related stem cell transplant donor. This rearrangement joins TRBV11-2 to TRBJ2-7, with 9 bases aligning to TRBD1. The specimen was naive CD8+ T cells sorted from PBMCs. The CDR3 here is CASSPRQGGYEQYF. The CDR3 DNA is TGTGCCAGCAGCCCGCGACAGGGGGGATACGAGCAGTACTTC.